This T cell receptor (beta chain) originates from a study of OX40 agonist ivuxolimab in advanced cancers. Study context: With ivuxolimab, an agonistic anti-OX40 (CD134) antibody, patients were treated. Partial responses were achieved by three patients: one hepatocellular carcinoma, two cutaneous melanoma.

The repertoire was sequenced with immunoSEQ multiplex PCR; TCRdb's copy has only in-frame clones and lacks some. Of some 60,000 clones detected, under 85% appear once; the ten largest clones hold approximately 4.5%. Unmatched junction bases numbered 5, after V lost 6 bases and J lost 4 bases. The CDR3 runs 15 residues. CDR1 MNHGY and CDR2 SVAAGI come from the germline V gene. The source is an adult with an advanced solid tumor such as melanoma, head and neck, liver or kidney cancer. The chain carries TRBV6-9 and TRBJ2-7, with 14 bases fitting TRBD2. The source material was CD4+ or CD8+ T cells sorted from blood, sampled in a trial of the OX40 agonist ivuxolimab. The CDR3 bases are TGTGCCAGCAGAACCGGGACTAGCGGGAGATACGAGCAGTACTTC. Its translation is CASRTGTSGRYEQYF.